The 32 T cell receptor beta chains reported below all come from one sample, sequenced in a study of long-term antiretroviral therapy in people with HIV. It was version v3.0 of the immunoSEQ assay that was run at survey level. Clones were sequenced by immunoSEQ multiplex PCR, and TCRdb holds only the in-frame ones, with some missing. The data show approximately 20,000 clones, 65% to 85% seen once. The sequencing here drew on unsorted PBMCs, taken roughly 21 months before starting antiretroviral therapy. Receptor source: a woman in her thirties or forties with HIV.

The chain links TRBV7-9 to TRBJ1-1; D remains ambiguous. Between the trimmed V and J ends, which lost 3 bases and 4 bases, there was a span of 9 bases. Germline CDR1 and CDR2: SEHNR and FQNEAQ (reference sequence). This CDR3 has 13 amino acids. The CDR3 region has the DNA TGTGCCAGCAGCTTTCTAGGGTCCACTGAAGCTTTCTTT. This gives the protein CASSFLGSTEAFF.

The V call is TRBV29-1, the J call TRBJ1-6; D gene uncertain. With 4 bases removed from V and 7 bases from J, the gap between germline ends came to 11 bases. The CDR3 spans 13 residues. Looked up from germline, CDR1 is SQVTM and CDR2 is ANQGSEA. The CDR3 protein is CSVAWQPNSPLHF. CDR3 DNA: TGCAGCGTTGCCTGGCAGCCCAATTCACCCCTCCACTTT.

This clone was picked up one time. This chain connects TRBV29-1 to TRBJ1-1, with D perhaps TRBD1 (5 bases). The V end lost 3 bases, the J end lost 0 bases, and 11 bases lay between the germline ends. There are 14 residues in the CDR3. Germline CDR1 reads SQVTM; CDR2 reads ANQGSEA. In DNA, the CDR3 is TGCAGCGTTGACCAGTCAGGGATGAACACTGAAGCTTTCTTT. Translating it yields CSVDQSGMNTEAFF.

The V gene is TRBV12-5, the J gene TRBJ1-1; TRBD1 is a possible D gene (6 bases). With 6 bases removed from V and 8 bases from J, the gap between germline ends came to 13 bases. The CDR3 length is 12 residues. Per germline, CDR1 LGHNT and CDR2 FRNRAP. This CDR3 is CASGSRTAEAFF. The DNA for the CDR3 is TGTGCTAGTGGGTCTAGGACAGCCGAAGCTTTCTTT.

The chain carries TRBV6-5 and TRBJ1-4; unclear D gene. The germline CDR1 and CDR2 sequences are MNHEY and SVGAGI. The CDR3 extends over 15 amino acids. V gave up 5 bases and J gave up 3 bases, with 13 bases separating them. Written as DNA, the CDR3 is TGTGCCAGCAGTACCAGTACCTCCTCTAATGAAAAACTGTTTTTT. Its translation is CASSTSTSSNEKLFF.

The chain links TRBV6-1 to TRBJ1-1; D may be TRBD1 (5 bases). This CDR3 has 13 residues. Germline CDR1 reads MNHNS; CDR2 reads SASEGT. V lost 3 bases to trimming and J lost 5 bases, with 10 bases between them. Here the CDR3 DNA reads TGTGCCAGCAGTGAGGGGACCCGGACTGAAGCTTTCTTT. Protein product: CASSEGTRTEAFF.

This chain links TRBV5-4 with TRBJ2-7; D may correspond to TRBD1 or TRBD2 (5 bases each). The germline gives CDR1 SGHNT, CDR2 YYREEE (reference sequence). The CDR3 covers 15 residues. The germline V and J ends were trimmed by 4 bases and 1 base, with 15 bases remaining between them. The CDR3 spells CASSARDGFSYEQYF. CDR3 bases: TGTGCCAGCAGCGCCCGGGACGGATTTTCCTACGAGCAGTACTTC.

J is TRBJ2-7 and V is TRBV5-4, with D possibly TRBD1 on 5 matching bases. Trimming pared 1 base from V and 1 base from J, leaving 18 bases between. Per germline, CDR1 SGHNT and CDR2 YYREEE (reference sequence). The CDR3 consists of 17 residues. The CDR3 nucleotides read TGTGCCAGCAGCTTGAAGGTTTTTTCGACAGTATCCTACGAGCAGTACTTC. The encoded protein is CASSLKVFSTVSYEQYF.

The chain links TRBV9 to TRBJ2-1, with 8 bases matching TRBD2. J was trimmed by 4 bases and V by 3 bases; bases with no gene match: 6. CDR3 length: 15 residues. Per the germline V gene, CDR1 is SGDLS and CDR2 is YYNGEE. The CDR3 region is CASSGTAGVYNEQFF. CDR3 DNA: TGTGCCAGCAGCGGAACAGCGGGGGTATACAATGAGCAGTTCTTC.

CDR3: CAWGWDRKNTEAFF. The CDR3 region has the DNA TGTGCCTGGGGCTGGGACAGGAAGAACACTGAAGCTTTCTTT. The V call is TRBV30, the J call TRBJ1-1, with TRBD1 matching 8 bases. CDR3 length: 14 amino acids. The trim removed 5 bases at V and 1 base at J, leaving 6 bases unmatched. Per germline, CDR1 GTSNPN and CDR2 SVGIG (reference sequence).

In DNA form, the CDR3 reads TGCAGCGTTGCGTCGGGGATAGAACAGGGGATATATGGCTACACCTTC. Protein: CSVASGIEQGIYGYTF. The rearrangement uses TRBV29-1 and TRBJ1-2; 7 bases fit TRBD1. The germline CDR1 and CDR2 sequences are SQVTM and ANQGSEA. The V and J ends lost 4 bases and 5 bases, in that order; junction bases with no gene match: 16. CDR3 length: 16 amino acids.

The J gene is TRBJ1-5, the V gene TRBV5-4; possibly TRBD1 for D (5 bases). V shed 1 base and J shed 1 base, with 6 bases lying between them. The CDR3 extends over 14 amino acids. The germline CDR1 and CDR2 sequences are SGHNT and YYREEE (reference sequence). This CDR3 is CASSLSGSNQPQHF. DNA of the CDR3: TGTGCCAGCAGCTTGTCAGGGAGCAATCAGCCCCAGCATTTT.

V and J are TRBV27 and TRBJ2-3; no clear D. Germline CDR1 MNHEY, CDR2 SMNVEV (reference sequence). This CDR3 is built from 11 residues. Trimming removed 5 bases at V and 3 bases at J, with 3 bases between. CDR3 nucleotides: TGTGCCAGCAGTCAAACAGATACGCAGTATTTT. It is translated as CASSQTDTQYF.

The chain is built from TRBV4-3 and TRBJ2-5; D is unresolved. Looked up from germline, CDR1 is LGHNA and CDR2 is YSLEER. The CDR3 runs 13 residues. The V gene lost 5 bases and the J gene lost 6 bases, with 13 bases spanning the gap. CDR3 nucleotide sequence: TGCGCCAGCAGCGCGAGTAGGGATAAGACCCAGTACTTC. It encodes CASSASRDKTQYF.

The J gene is TRBJ2-3, the V gene TRBV5-6, with 8 nucleotides matching TRBD1. The germline gives CDR1 SGHDT, CDR2 YYEEEE. The junction had 6 bases not matched to a gene; V was cut back by 0 bases and J by 6 bases. The CDR3 totals 15 residues. CDR3 nucleotide sequence: TGTGCCAGCAGCTTGGAGACAGGGGTGGTGGATACGCAGTATTTT. Residues: CASSLETGVVDTQYF.

The chain uses TRBV7-2 and TRBJ1-2; 9 positions agree with TRBD1. V shed 3 bases and J 2 bases; nucleotides not matched to a gene: 4. Germline V CDR1 and CDR2: SGHTA, FQGNSA. The CDR3 contains 15 residues. CDR3 DNA: TGTGCCAGCAGCTTGCCTGGACAGGGGAACTATGGCTACACCTTC. As protein: CASSLPGQGNYGYTF.

The V and J genes are TRBV7-9 and TRBJ1-1, with D tentatively TRBD1 (5 bases). V dropped 1 base and J dropped 4 bases, with 13 bases sitting between them. This CDR3 comprises 15 residues. Germline V gene data show CDR1 as SEHNR and CDR2 as FQNEAQ (reference sequence). In nucleotides, the CDR3 is TGTGCCAGCAGCTTAGTTAGGGGTCCGGGCACTGAAGCTTTCTTT. It yields the protein CASSLVRGPGTEAFF.

The V gene is TRBV5-1, the J gene TRBJ2-2; the D is unclear. V was pared by 0 bases and J by 4 bases, with 13 bases between. The CDR3 is 16 residues long. Germline V gives CDR1 SGHRS, CDR2 YFSETQ. The CDR3 sequence: CASSLGASIVTGELFF. The CDR3 nucleotides read TGCGCCAGCAGCTTGGGGGCAAGTATTGTCACCGGGGAGCTGTTTTTT.

The genes are TRBV4-1 and TRBJ2-1; D is undetermined. V lost 1 base, J lost 2 bases, and 12 bases lay in between. The germline gives CDR1 MGHRA, CDR2 YSYEKL. The CDR3 totals 16 residues. This CDR3 is CASSQVTLGPYNEQFF. The CDR3 nucleotides read TGCGCCAGCAGCCAAGTTACCCTAGGGCCCTACAATGAGCAGTTCTTC.

This chain links TRBV19 with TRBJ1-2; no clear D. Trimming removed 6 bases at V and 8 bases at J, with 22 bases between. CDR3 length: 15 residues. The germline CDR1 and CDR2 sequences are LNHDA and SQIVND (reference sequence). CDR3 protein: CASRDPRIGGEGYTF. In DNA, the CDR3 is TGTGCCAGTAGGGACCCGCGTATCGGTGGGGAGGGCTACACCTTC.

The chain combines TRBV13 with TRBJ2-3, with 8 bases lining up with TRBD2. Germline-derived CDR1 and CDR2 are PRHDT and FYEKMQ (reference sequence). The CDR3 sequence is 16 residues long. Trimming removed 2 bases from V and 5 bases from J; junction bases left unmatched: 9. CDR3 amino acids: CASSLYIAGRVDTQYF. The CDR3 bases are TGTGCCAGCAGCTTATACATAGCGGGGAGAGTAGATACGCAGTATTTT.

The chain joins TRBV7-2 to TRBJ1-1, with D possibly TRBD1 on 6 matching bases. The CDR3 sequence is 13 residues long. The V gene lost 5 bases and the J gene lost 3 bases, with 10 bases spanning the gap. Germline V gene lookup returns CDR1 SGHTA and CDR2 FQGNSA. CDR3 DNA sequence: TGTGCCAGCAGCACGCACAGGGACACTGAAGCTTTCTTT. This codes for CASSTHRDTEAFF.

The chain recombines TRBV7-2 with TRBJ1-5; no definite D call. The CDR3 has 16 amino acids. Germline-derived CDR1 and CDR2 are SGHTA and FQGNSA. With 6 bases removed from V and 7 bases from J, the gap between germline ends came to 22 bases. The CDR3 coding sequence is TGTGCCAGCAGTCCAGTAGGGCTCGGGTCGAAGCAGCCCCAGCATTTT. This translates into CASSPVGLGSKQPQHF.

The rearrangement uses TRBV29-1 and TRBJ1-1; D is unclear. The V gene's germline CDR1 is SQVTM and CDR2 ANQGSEA. The V gene lost 0 bases and the J gene lost 2 bases, with 10 bases spanning the gap. CDR3 size: 14 residues. The CDR3 bases are TGCAGCGTTGAAGAAATGAGGATTAACACTGAAGCTTTCTTT. It is translated as CSVEEMRINTEAFF.

The CDR3, as DNA: TGTGCCAGCAGTGAAGTTAGTTGGGGACAGGGGAACACTGAAGCTTTCTTT. It is translated as CASSEVSWGQGNTEAFF. The chain couples TRBV6-1 to TRBJ1-1, with 9 positions matching TRBD1. Trimming at V came to 1 base and at J to 1 base, leaving 7 bases not matched to a gene. This CDR3 spans 17 amino acids. The germline CDR1 and CDR2 sequences are MNHNS and SASEGT.

The table lists this clone with a few counts. The chain uses TRBV4-2 and TRBJ2-1; TRBD1 matches at 8 bases. CDR3 length: 18 amino acids. The germline V gene has CDR1 LGHNA and CDR2 YNFKEQ. The V gene end was trimmed by 3 bases and the J gene end by 2 bases; junction bases not matched to a gene: 12. The chain's CDR3 is CASSHRVPDRATYNEQFF. In DNA, the CDR3 is TGTGCCAGCAGCCACCGCGTCCCGGACAGGGCGACCTACAATGAGCAGTTCTTC.

The chain joins TRBV10-2 to TRBJ2-7; a possible D gene is TRBD2 (6 bases). Trimming pared 4 bases from V and 2 bases from J, leaving 12 bases between. CDR3 length: 14 residues. CDR1 WSHSY and CDR2 SAAADI come from the germline V gene. CDR3 amino acids: CASSARERPYEQYF. CDR3 DNA: TGCGCCAGCAGTGCCCGGGAGAGGCCCTACGAGCAGTACTTC.

The chain joins TRBV2 to TRBJ2-6; D might be TRBD1 or TRBD2, each matching 5 bases. The CDR3 extends over 19 amino acids. Per germline, CDR1 SNHLY and CDR2 FYNNEI. V was trimmed by 2 bases and J by 6 bases, leaving 23 bases between them. The CDR3 nucleotides read TGTGCCAGCAGTGAATTTGGGACGGTTCTTTCCACCGAGGCCAACGTCCTGACTTTC. Its protein product is CASSEFGTVLSTEANVLTF.

The rearrangement links TRBV7-9 to TRBJ2-5, with D possibly being TRBD1 (5 bases). Germline CDR1 SEHNR, CDR2 FQNEAQ (reference sequence). V was cut by 1 base and J by 2 bases, with 8 bases left in between. The CDR3 is 14 amino acids. In nucleotides, the CDR3 is TGTGCCAGCAGCTTAGGGGCAGGGCAAGAGACCCAGTACTTC. Amino acids: CASSLGAGQETQYF.

The J gene is TRBJ2-1, the V gene TRBV27; no clear D. The germline gives CDR1 MNHEY, CDR2 SMNVEV (reference sequence). The germline V and J ends were trimmed by 6 bases and 5 bases, with 5 bases remaining between them. The CDR3 runs 11 residues. In DNA form, the CDR3 reads TGTGCCAGCAGCCACCACAATGAGCAGTTCTTC. Amino acids: CASSHHNEQFF.

As regards this clone: At one boundary the junction diverges from the germline segment, which might be a read error. The V call is TRBV5-6, the J call TRBJ1-2, with D hard to call. The CDR3 extends over 13 amino acids. Germline assignment: CDR1 SGHDT and CDR2 YYEEEE. The CDR3 reads CASNHFRGFRFAF. In DNA form, the CDR3 reads TGTGCCAGCAACCATTTCCGCGGGTTTCGATTCGCCTTC.

This clone has more than one count but fewer than ten. The rearrangement uses TRBV19 and TRBJ2-7, with 7 nucleotides matching TRBD1. CDR3 length: 13 residues. Germline CDR1 reads LNHDA; CDR2 reads SQIVND (reference sequence). J lost 2 bases, V lost 5 bases, and 3 bases had no gene match. CDR3 in DNA: TGTGCCAGTAGTCCAGGGACAGCCTACGAGCAGTACTTC. Amino acids: CASSPGTAYEQYF.